These 31 T cell receptor beta chains originate from one sample sequenced in a study of regulatory and conventional T cells in breast cancer. Each CDR3 protein gets one entry after TCRdb re-called the PCR reads with MiXCR. This table holds some 16,000 distinct CDR3 sequences, more than 30% found once. What was sequenced was conventional T cells from blood. These receptors originate from a female donor in good health.

CDR3 sequence: CASRDNMGMNTEAFF. For the CDR3, the DNA is TGCGCCAGCAGAGATAATATGGGGATGAACACTGAAGCTTTCTTT. The genes are TRBV5-1 and TRBJ1-1, with D hard to call. There are 15 residues in the CDR3. With 5 bases removed from V and 0 bases from J, the gap between germline ends came to 14 bases. The germline V gene encodes CDR1 SGHRS and CDR2 YFSETQ. Combining the CDR3 with reference TRBV5-1 and TRBJ1-1 gives the whole variable domain KAGVTQTPRYLIKTRGQQVTLSCSPISGHRSVSWYQQTPGQGLQFLFEYFSETQRNKGNFPGRFSGRQFSNSRSEMNVSTLELGDSALYLCASRDNMGMNTEAFFGQGTRLTVV.

This clonotype came up a few times. The chain employs TRBV12-3 or TRBV12-4 and TRBJ2-2; TRBD2 matches 10 bases. The CDR3 consists of 15 residues. V was clipped by 2 bases and J by 6 bases; unmatched bases: 3. The CDR3 DNA reads as TGTGCCAGCAGTTTAATAGCGGGAGGATCCGGGGAGCTGTTTTTT. Translating it yields CASSLIAGGSGELFF.

The sample holds a few counts of this clonotype. The V gene is TRBV10-3, the J gene TRBJ2-3; 10 bases match TRBD1. CDR1 and CDR2 (germline): ENHRY, SYGVKD. V shed 4 bases, J shed 3 bases, and the junction held 13 bases outside the gene matches. The CDR3 length is 18 residues. The DNA for the CDR3 is TGTGCCATCAGTGTACTGGGGTCGGGACAGGGGATTACAGATACGCAGTATTTT. Encoded protein: CAISVLGSGQGITDTQYF.

V and J are TRBV9 and TRBJ2-3, with TRBD1 matching over 8 bases. CDR1 and CDR2 from the germline V gene are SGDLS and YYNGEE. The CDR3 length is 15 residues. The V segment lost 4 bases and the J segment 0 bases; nucleotides outside the gene matches: 4. Written as DNA, the CDR3 is TGTGCCAGCAGCAGGGACAGGTCTAGCACAGATACGCAGTATTTT. Translated, it gives CASSRDRSSTDTQYF.

Notes on this clonotype: Sequence at one end of the junction differs from germline and may be a read error. The chain carries TRBV4-1 and TRBJ1-4, with D hard to call. This CDR3 is built from 17 residues. Germline V gene sequence: CDR1 MGHRA, CDR2 YSYEKL. In DNA, the CDR3 is TGTGCCAGCAGCCAAACCCATAACACAGCAACTAATGAAAAACTGTTTTTT. Translated, it gives CASSQTHNTATNEKLFF.

This clonotype is categorized as medium-sized. The chain links TRBV2 to TRBJ2-1, with TRBD2 identical over 11 bases. Trimming cost V 6 bases and J 1 base; bases outside gene matches: 5. The germline gives CDR1 SNHLY, CDR2 FYNNEI. This CDR3 comprises 16 residues. CDR3 bases: TGTGCCAGCAGGGAGCTAGCGGGGGGTTCCTACAATGAGCAGTTCTTC. It encodes CASRELAGGSYNEQFF.

This clonotype appeared a few times. The J gene is TRBJ1-6, the V gene TRBV12-3 or TRBV12-4; 7 bases map to TRBD1. Unmatched junction bases numbered 3, after V lost 8 bases and J lost 5 bases. There are 13 residues in the CDR3. In DNA, the CDR3 is TGTGCCAGCTTAGGACAGGATAATTCACCCCTCCACTTT. Residues: CASLGQDNSPLHF.

The genes are TRBV12-3 or TRBV12-4 and TRBJ2-7, with D possibly TRBD2 on 5 matching bases. The CDR3 runs to 14 residues. V was shortened by 5 bases and J by 1 base, with 12 bases between the two germline ends. CDR3: CASSTRGSSYEQYF. The DNA of the CDR3 is TGTGCCAGCAGTACAAGAGGGTCATCCTACGAGCAGTACTTC.

V is TRBV6-5 and J is TRBJ1-6; possibly TRBD1 for D (5 bases). V dropped 5 bases and J dropped 10 bases, with 12 bases sitting between them. The CDR3 loop spans 13 amino acids. CDR1 and CDR2 (germline): MNHEY, SVGAGI. The CDR3 spells CASSGWGTSPLHF. In DNA, the CDR3 is TGTGCCAGCAGTGGCTGGGGGACCTCACCCCTCCACTTT.

By proportion, this clonotype is medium-sized. The rearrangement joins TRBV19 to TRBJ1-2; no clear D. The germline V gene has CDR1 LNHDA and CDR2 SQIVND (reference sequence). This CDR3 region has 11 residues. The CDR3 loop reads CASRRSYGYTF. The CDR3 nucleotides are TGTGCAAGTCGCCGGAGCTATGGCTACACCTTC.

In regard to this clonotype: Lacking the conserved final phenylalanine or tryptophan, this CDR3 likely reflects a read error. The chain joins TRBV12-3 or TRBV12-4 to TRBJ2-5; D might be TRBD2 (5 bases). CDR3 size: 15 residues. V was clipped by 6 bases and J by 2 bases, with 16 bases between them. CDR3 protein: CASRRAWSEQETQYL. CDR3 bases: TGTGCCAGCAGGCGGGCTTGGAGCGAACAAGAGACCCAGTACCTC.

The chain carries TRBV12-3 or TRBV12-4 and TRBJ2-3; 7 bases fit TRBD1. The CDR3 consists of 15 residues. The trim removed 4 bases at V and 2 bases at J, leaving 6 bases unmatched. CDR3 coding DNA: TGTGCCAGCAGTTCACAGGGGAGAGTCACAGATACGCAGTATTTT. Residues: CASSSQGRVTDTQYF.

The rearrangement links TRBV7-3 to TRBJ2-5; D might be TRBD1 (5 bases). The germline V gene has CDR1 SGHTA and CDR2 FQGTGA. Trimming took 5 bases from V and 7 from J, leaving 14 bases between them. The CDR3 contains 13 residues. The CDR3 here is CASSMTAKGTQYF. In DNA, the CDR3 is TGTGCCAGCAGCATGACAGCCAAAGGGACCCAGTACTTC.

This clonotype was seen only a few times. V and J are TRBV19 and TRBJ1-5; D possibly corresponds to TRBD1 (5 bases). The CDR3 consists of 16 residues. V was clipped by 6 bases and J by 7 bases, with 22 bases between them. Germline loops: CDR1 LNHDA, CDR2 SQIVND (reference sequence). CDR3 residues: CASSWTRDPLGQPQHF. The CDR3 DNA reads TGTGCCAGTAGCTGGACCCGGGACCCACTGGGACAGCCCCAGCATTTT.

This clonotype appeared once. The junction departs from germline at one end; a sequencing error may be responsible. The chain combines TRBV4-3 with TRBJ1-4, with D unresolved. The CDR3 consists of 15 residues. Germline-derived CDR1 and CDR2 are LGHNA and YSLEER. Written as DNA, the CDR3 is TGCGCCAGCGGCCAAGAAGCCACACCGGATGAAAAACTGTTTTTT. Its protein product is CASGQEATPDEKLFF.

V is TRBV5-1 and J is TRBJ2-7; the match to TRBD1 covers 7 bases. The CDR3 covers 17 residues. Trimming took 2 bases from V and 0 from J; bases not matched to a gene: 11. Germline V gene sequence: CDR1 SGHRS, CDR2 YFSETQ. The CDR3 reads CASSLRDSSYSSYEQYF. CDR3 coding DNA: TGCGCCAGCAGCTTAAGGGACAGCTCCTATTCCTCCTACGAGCAGTACTTC.

By sample fraction, this clonotype is medium-sized (0.01 to 0.1%). The chain combines TRBV11-3 with TRBJ2-5; 7 bases agree with TRBD2. The CDR3 consists of 18 residues. The V and J ends lost 1 base and 2 bases, in that order; junction bases with no gene match: 13. Germline-derived CDR1 and CDR2 are SGHNT and YENEEA. CDR3: CASSLGDRLRGDQETQYF. For the CDR3, the DNA is TGTGCCAGCAGCTTAGGGGACCGGCTCCGGGGGGATCAAGAGACCCAGTACTTC.

The genes are TRBV7-9 and TRBJ1-1; TRBD1 might be the D (5 bases). The V gene lost 1 base and the J gene lost 2 bases, with 11 bases spanning the gap. The CDR3 runs to 15 residues. The germline gives CDR1 SEHNR, CDR2 FQNEAQ (reference sequence). The CDR3 sequence is CASSLVVTGNTEAFF. The CDR3 coding sequence is TGTGCCAGCAGCTTAGTGGTCACAGGAAACACTGAAGCTTTCTTT.

In this sample, this clonotype turned up many times. This sequence joins TRBV4-1 and TRBJ1-2; the D gene is possibly TRBD1 (5 bases). The length of the CDR3 is 15 residues. The germline V and J ends were trimmed by 0 bases and 4 bases, with 12 bases remaining between them. Germline V gene lookup returns CDR1 MGHRA and CDR2 YSYEKL. DNA for the CDR3: TGCGCCAGCAGCCAAGATGCGCAGGGAGGCTATGGCTACACCTTC. Amino acids: CASSQDAQGGYGYTF.

The V call is TRBV20-1, the J call TRBJ1-2; tentatively, D is TRBD1 (5 bases). Germline loops: CDR1 DFQATT, CDR2 SNEGSKA (reference sequence). CDR3 length equals 12 residues. V lost 5 bases and J lost 2, with 9 bases in between. The CDR3 region has the DNA TGCAGTGCTCCCAGGGTAAACTATGGCTACACCTTC. Protein sequence: CSAPRVNYGYTF.

This chain uses TRBV5-1 with TRBJ2-5, with 8 nucleotides matching TRBD1. CDR1 is SGHRS, CDR2 YFSETQ, per germline. CDR3 length equals 16 residues. Unmatched junction bases numbered 13, after V lost 4 bases and J lost 5 bases. CDR3 coding DNA: TGCGCCAGCAGCCACGGGACAGGTCGGGATTGGGAGACCCAGTACTTC. Its translation: CASSHGTGRDWETQYF. Full variable domain (rest looked up from reference TRBV5-1 and TRBJ2-5): KAGVTQTPRYLIKTRGQQVTLSCSPISGHRSVSWYQQTPGQGLQFLFEYFSETQRNKGNFPGRFSGRQFSNSRSEMNVSTLELGDSALYLCASSHGTGRDWETQYFGPGTRLLVL.

The rearrangement uses TRBV6-2 or TRBV6-3 and TRBJ1-5; D remains ambiguous. The ends were cut back, 7 bases at V and 1 base at J, with 14 bases in the middle. This CDR3 contains 15 residues. Germline lookup yields CDR1 MNHEY and CDR2 SVGEGT. The CDR3 loop is CASTLPPPSNQPQHF. CDR3 DNA: TGTGCCAGCACCCTGCCCCCCCCGAGCAATCAGCCCCAGCATTTT.

To note about this clonotype: The junction and the germline gene differ at one end; a read error may be behind it. This chain uses TRBV7-9 with TRBJ2-5; the D is unclear. CDR1 and CDR2 (germline): SEHNR, FQNEAQ (reference sequence). The CDR3 is 13 amino acids. As DNA, the CDR3 is TGTGCCAGCAGCACCCTCGATCTGGAGACCCAGCACTTC. Its translation is CASSTLDLETQHF.

The V call is TRBV7-9, the J call TRBJ2-5, with 13 positions matching TRBD2. V was pared by 2 bases and J by 2 bases, with 8 bases of the junction left unmatched. This CDR3 region has 18 residues. Germline CDR1 and CDR2: SEHNR and FQNEAQ (reference sequence). CDR3 in amino acids: CASSLPRGLAGAQETQYF. In DNA, the CDR3 is TGTGCCAGCAGCTTACCCCGAGGACTAGCGGGGGCACAAGAGACCCAGTACTTC.

On this clonotype itself: The junction shows a germline mismatch at one end, possibly a read error. V is TRBV7-2 and J is TRBJ2-7; D is possibly TRBD1 (5 bases). CDR1 is SGHTA, CDR2 FQGNSA, per germline. The CDR3 is 17 residues long. CDR3 bases: TGTGCCAGCAGCTTAGGCCTCGTAGGGGAAGTAACCTACGGGCAGTACTTC. Amino acids: CASSLGLVGEVTYGQYF.

This clonotype is categorized as medium-sized. The chain links TRBV4-1 to TRBJ2-1, with 9 bases identical to TRBD2. The germline V gene has CDR1 MGHRA and CDR2 YSYEKL. The CDR3 runs to 19 residues. Unmatched junction bases numbered 10, after V lost 0 bases and J lost 1 base. The CDR3 is CASSQDSGLAGLSYNEQFF. The DNA for the CDR3 is TGCGCCAGCAGCCAAGATAGTGGGCTAGCGGGACTTTCCTACAATGAGCAGTTCTTC.

To note about this clonotype: A read error may produce the germline difference seen at one junction end. This chain uses TRBV6-5 with TRBJ1-4; 7 bases are shared with TRBD1. The germline V gene has CDR1 MNHEY and CDR2 SVGAGI. There are 15 residues in the CDR3. CDR3 coding DNA: TGTGCCAGCAGAACAGGGGAGACAACTAGTGAAAAACTGTTTTTT. Its protein product is CASRTGETTSEKLFF.

This clonotype showed up just once. The V and J genes are TRBV29-1 and TRBJ2-1; weak D call: TRBD2 (6 bases). V lost 7 bases and J lost 5, with 18 bases in between. Germline CDR1 and CDR2: SQVTM and ANQGSEA. The CDR3 spans 14 residues. CDR3 bases: TGCAGCGCCTCATGGGGGGAGAGGGACAATGAGCAGTTCTTC. Its protein product is CSASWGERDNEQFF.

There are a few counts of this clonotype. J is TRBJ2-5 and V is TRBV9; TRBD2 agrees at 9 bases. The CDR3 covers 18 residues. V dropped 3 bases and J dropped 0; count of bases not matched to a gene: 12. Looked up from germline, CDR1 is SGDLS and CDR2 is YYNGEE. The CDR3 loop reads CASSAGTSPYLYQETQYF. Here the CDR3 DNA reads TGTGCCAGCAGCGCCGGGACTAGCCCTTACCTGTACCAAGAGACCCAGTACTTC. The full variable domain, with the rest looked up from reference TRBV9 and TRBJ2-5, is DSGVTQTPKHLITATGQRVTLRCSPRSGDLSVYWYQQSLDQGLQFLIQYYNGEERAKGNILERFSAQQFPDLHSELNLSSLELGDSALYFCASSAGTSPYLYQETQYFGPGTRLLVL.

CDR3 in amino acids: CSAHPIQGWIGTQYF. The CDR3, as DNA: TGCAGTGCTCACCCAATACAGGGGTGGATAGGGACCCAGTACTTC. The V and J genes are TRBV20-1 and TRBJ2-5, with TRBD1 identical over 7 bases. The V and J ends lost 5 bases and 7 bases, in that order; junction bases with no gene match: 16. The germline V gene has CDR1 DFQATT and CDR2 SNEGSKA (reference sequence). The CDR3 consists of 15 residues.

The chain carries TRBV2 and TRBJ1-1, with no clear D. The length of the CDR3 is 12 residues. Germline lookup yields CDR1 SNHLY and CDR2 FYNNEI. The germline V and J ends were trimmed by 8 bases and 1 base, with 8 bases remaining between them. CDR3 DNA: TGTGCCAGCGGTGTCAGGAACACTGAAGCTTTCTTT. Amino acids: CASGVRNTEAFF.